The 13 T cell receptor beta chains below all came from one sample that was sequenced in a study of blood T cell repertoires in COVID-19. Assay: immunoSEQ multiplex PCR; the TCRdb copy retains only in-frame clones and omits some. The top ten clones hold more than 1.4% of a sample with 250,000 to 350,000 clones, approximately 84% of them seen once. Sample: peripheral blood. All receptors come from a human donor with COVID-19, enrolled during active disease. The donor label of this sample is uncertain.

This clone has just a few counts. The chain uses TRBV7-9 and TRBJ1-6, with TRBD1 matching 9 bases. CDR3 length equals 15 residues. V lost 6 bases and J lost 7; bases outside the gene matches: 7. Germline V lookup: CDR1 SEHNR, CDR2 FQNEAQ (reference sequence). The CDR3 DNA reads as TGTGCCAGCAGTTCCATCGACAGGGGGAATTCACCCCTCCACTTT. This codes for CASSSIDRGNSPLHF.

The rearrangement links TRBV5-5 to TRBJ2-5, with 7 bases lining up with TRBD1. CDR1 is SGHKS, CDR2 YYEKEE, per germline (reference sequence). Trimming cost V 1 base and J 6 bases; bases outside gene matches: 6. The CDR3 runs to 14 residues. The CDR3 reads CASSLPPGGKTQYF. The DNA of the CDR3 is TGTGCCAGCAGCTTGCCACCAGGGGGAAAGACCCAGTACTTC.

V is TRBV3-1 (or the pseudogene TRBV3-2) and J is TRBJ1-6; no reliable D call. Deletions cut 0 bases from V and 9 bases from J, with 9 bases between. The CDR3 spans 14 residues. CDR1 and CDR2 (germline): LGHDT, YNNKEL (reference sequence). CDR3 sequence reads: CASSQDQEVSPLHF. CDR3 DNA: TGTGCCAGCAGCCAAGATCAGGAGGTTTCACCCCTCCACTTT.

Of note for this clone: Other DNA variants within this sample encode the same CDR3. V and J are TRBV7-2 and TRBJ2-7, with a tentative D call TRBD1 (5 bases). This CDR3 contains 14 residues. Per germline, CDR1 SGHTA and CDR2 FQGNSA. V was pared by 0 bases and J by 2 bases, with 8 bases between. The DNA of the CDR3 is TGTGCCAGCAGCTTAGCCAGGGATCCCTACGAGCAGTACTTC. Amino acid sequence: CASSLARDPYEQYF.

J is TRBJ2-7 and V is TRBV20-1, with 10 bases aligning to TRBD2. Unmatched junction bases numbered 12, after V lost 3 bases and J lost 7 bases. This CDR3 is built from 15 residues. Germline CDR1 and CDR2: DFQATT and SNEGSKA (reference sequence). The CDR3 DNA reads as TGCAGTGCTAGTAGAGGAGCGGGACTAGCGTGGGAGCAGTACTTC. Amino acids: CSASRGAGLAWEQYF.

The V and J genes are TRBV28 and TRBJ2-5; 8 nucleotides match TRBD2. Per germline, CDR1 MDHEN and CDR2 SYDVKM. The CDR3 loop spans 15 amino acids. V was pared by 5 bases and J by 1 base, with 6 bases of the junction left unmatched. The chain's CDR3 is CASSPSGLAQETQYF. In DNA form, the CDR3 reads TGTGCCAGCAGTCCTTCCGGACTAGCCCAAGAGACCCAGTACTTC.

CDR3 sequence reads: CASSPEVAGYNEQFF. The CDR3 nucleotides read TGTGCCAGCAGCCCCGAGGTAGCGGGCTACAATGAGCAGTTCTTC. The chain links TRBV6-5 to TRBJ2-1; 7 nucleotides align to TRBD2. This CDR3 has 15 residues. The germline V gene encodes CDR1 MNHEY and CDR2 SVGAGI. Germline trimming cut 6 bases from V and 3 bases from J; bases unmatched to any gene: 8.

This chain uses TRBV7-6 with TRBJ2-5, with TRBD1 matching 9 bases. This CDR3 comprises 13 residues. Trimming took 6 bases from V and 5 from J; bases not matched to a gene: 4. Germline lookup yields CDR1 SGHVS and CDR2 FNYEAQ. The CDR3 region is CASRQGAIETQYF. The CDR3 DNA is TGTGCCAGCAGACAGGGGGCAATTGAGACCCAGTACTTC.

V is TRBV25-1 and J is TRBJ2-5; TRBD2 matches at 9 bases. The J segment lost 2 bases and the V segment lost 2 bases, leaving 3 bases of the junction unmatched. Looked up from germline, CDR1 is MGHDK and CDR2 is SYGVNS. The CDR3 contains 15 residues. CDR3 amino acids: CASSEAGGVQETQYF. The CDR3 region has the DNA TGTGCCAGCAGTGAAGCGGGAGGGGTTCAAGAGACCCAGTACTTC.

The chain recombines TRBV10-3 with TRBJ1-1; maybe TRBD1 (6 bases). The germline V gene has CDR1 ENHRY and CDR2 SYGVKD. CDR3 length equals 14 residues. Trimming stripped 10 bases from V and 1 base from J, with 16 bases between. The DNA of the CDR3 is TGTGCCACAACCCCACAGGGTTCGAACACTGAAGCTTTCTTT. It translates to CATTPQGSNTEAFF.

This clone was counted a single time. The genes are TRBV28 and TRBJ2-5; the match to TRBD2 covers 8 bases. Germline trimming cut 6 bases from V and 2 bases from J; bases unmatched to any gene: 17. The length of the CDR3 is 18 residues. CDR1 and CDR2 (germline): MDHEN, SYDVKM. The CDR3 DNA sequence: TGTGCCAGCAGCCAATCCGGGGGACTAGGGTCGATACAAGAGACCCAGTACTTC. Amino acid sequence: CASSQSGGLGSIQETQYF. The full variable domain, its missing parts supplied by reference TRBV28 and TRBJ2-5, is DVKVTQSSRYLVKRTGEKVFLECVQDMDHENMFWYRQDPGLGLRLIYFSYDVKMKEKGDIPEGYSVSREKKERFSLILESASTNQTSMYLCASSQSGGLGSIQETQYFGPGTRLLVL.

This chain uses TRBV5-1 with TRBJ1-2; TRBD1 matches 7 bases. The CDR3 runs to 15 residues. Germline CDR1 reads SGHRS; CDR2 reads YFSETQ. J lost 6 bases, V lost 3 bases, and 11 bases had no gene match. In DNA form, the CDR3 reads TGCGCCAGCAGCTCACAGGGGCCTCCTGAGGATGGCTACACCTTC. Translated: CASSSQGPPEDGYTF.

The chain recombines TRBV21-1 with TRBJ2-1; TRBD2 is the table's D call and was not checked against the DNA. TRBV21-1 is a recognized pseudogene. This CDR3 spans 15 amino acids. CDR3 region: CASSKVASGKGEQFF. The DNA for the CDR3 is TGTGCCAGCAGCAAAGTTGCTAGCGGGAAGGGTGAGCAGTTCTTC.